This T cell receptor (beta chain) is from a study of blood T cell repertoires in COVID-19 (dated by TCRdb to between 2020 and 2021). In terms of the full investigation: Samples covering the acute and convalescent phases of COVID-19 were provided by collaborators in the United States, Italy and Spain. The prospective study material was composed of cDNA or gDNA derived from T cells, B-cell-depleted T cells, or PBMCs. The dataset comprised deeply sampled blood TCRbeta repertoires from subjects exposed to, actively infected with, or recovered from COVID-19. The repertoires were released in a freely available public database intended as a resource for research on the immune response to SARS-CoV-2. The samples were drawn from the first 160 participants of the ongoing ImmuneRACE study and from some 1,300 subjects provided by 6 global collaborators. Nearly every sample came with metadata listing a de-identified subject ID, COVID-19 status, age in years and sex. HLA class I and class II types, where available, came from metadata supplied by the sample provider rather than from assay-based typing. Beyond this particular receptor, the publication reports: How much clinical and demographic metadata was included differed by source and by participant, and the metadata was provided uncurated.

At one collaborating source in Seattle, patients were enrolled during active infection and were followed longitudinally through the course of disease. Whole blood was collected in K2EDTA tubes by collaborating institutions according to the institutions' own protocols. For TCRbeta analysis, collaborator samples were shipped as frozen whole blood, as isolated PBMCs, or as DNA extracted from either sample type. A remark on this clone: Its antigen remains undetermined. No qualities accompany the bases; no much larger clone lies one base away.

TCRbeta CDR3 regions were amplified from genomic DNA using the immunoSEQ Assay, a bias-controlled multiplex PCR. The authors' pipeline ran thus. The number of nucleated cells in each sample was estimated by amplification of reference gene primers within the assay. To quantify the absolute abundance of each unique TCRbeta CDR3 rearrangement, sequence reads were collapsed and filtered. For each sample, productive Simpson clonality was calculated as the square root of Simpson's diversity index over productive rearrangements. Drawn from immuneACCESS, this table holds only the in-frame rearrangements with V and J called that TCRdb kept. Clones are partly lost; checked studies trace under half to an unresolved V gene and leave the rest unexplained. V and J calls plus clone size are reproduced from that table; the DNA served to infer D and trimming. The sample table contains tens of thousands of clones; only one count was recorded for more than 65% of them. The top ten constitute 6.3% of the sample.

The CDR3 holds 12 amino acids from the cysteine to the phenylalanine. Only CDR3 DNA is held: 36 bases, read in frame from base 1. Sequencing was carried out using peripheral blood. This chain is built from TRBV21-1 and TRBJ2-5; TRBD1, the table's D call, was not compared with the DNA. TRBV21-1 is a pseudogene segment. This clonotype was obtained from an older man with COVID-19, enrolled during active disease. At the DNA level, the sequence is TGTGCCCTCTGGCCACCAGGGGAGACCCAGTACTTC. Its translation reads: CALWPPGETQYF.